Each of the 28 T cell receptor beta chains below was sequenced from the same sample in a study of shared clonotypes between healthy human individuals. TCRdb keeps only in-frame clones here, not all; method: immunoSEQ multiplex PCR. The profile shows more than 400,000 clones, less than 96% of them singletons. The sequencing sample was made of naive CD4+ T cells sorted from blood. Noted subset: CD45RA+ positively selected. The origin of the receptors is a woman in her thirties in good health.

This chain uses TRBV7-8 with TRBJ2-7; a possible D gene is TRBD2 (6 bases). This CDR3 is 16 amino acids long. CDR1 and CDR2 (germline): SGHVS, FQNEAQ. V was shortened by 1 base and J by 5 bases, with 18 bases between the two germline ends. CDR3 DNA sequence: TGTGCCAGCAGCTTAGTCCCCCGGGGCGGGACGGACGAGCAGTACTTC. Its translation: CASSLVPRGGTDEQYF.

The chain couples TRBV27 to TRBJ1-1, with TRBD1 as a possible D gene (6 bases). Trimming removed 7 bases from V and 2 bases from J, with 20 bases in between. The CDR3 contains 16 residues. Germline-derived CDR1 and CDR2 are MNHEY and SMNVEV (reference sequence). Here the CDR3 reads CASTRAISGHNTEAFF. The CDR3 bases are TGTGCCAGCACCCGGGCGATTTCGGGACATAACACTGAAGCTTTCTTT.

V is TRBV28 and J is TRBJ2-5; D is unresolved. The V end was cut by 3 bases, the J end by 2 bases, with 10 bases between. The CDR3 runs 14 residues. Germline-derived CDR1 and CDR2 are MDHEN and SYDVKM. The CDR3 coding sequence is TGTGCCAGCAGTTTCGCCGTCCCACAAGAGACCCAGTACTTC. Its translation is CASSFAVPQETQYF.

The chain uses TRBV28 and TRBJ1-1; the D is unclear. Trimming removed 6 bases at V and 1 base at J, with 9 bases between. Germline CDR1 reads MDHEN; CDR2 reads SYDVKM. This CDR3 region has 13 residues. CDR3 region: CASSRYRNTEAFF. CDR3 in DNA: TGTGCCAGCAGCCGATACAGGAACACTGAAGCTTTCTTT.

CDR3 sequence reads: CASSEVGAGLMNTEAFF. The CDR3 DNA reads TGTGCCAGCAGTGAAGTGGGGGCAGGGCTTATGAACACTGAAGCTTTCTTT. The chain uses TRBV2 and TRBJ1-1; weak D call: TRBD1 (6 bases). V was cut by 1 base and J by 0 bases, with 15 bases left in between. Germline V CDR1 and CDR2: SNHLY, FYNNEI. The CDR3 spans 17 residues.

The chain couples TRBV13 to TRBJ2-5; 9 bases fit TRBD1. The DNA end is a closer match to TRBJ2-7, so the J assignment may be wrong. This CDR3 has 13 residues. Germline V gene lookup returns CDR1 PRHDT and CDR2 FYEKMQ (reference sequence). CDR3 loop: CASSLGTGREQYF. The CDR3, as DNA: TGTGCCAGCAGCCTTGGGACAGGGCGCGAGCAGTACTTC.

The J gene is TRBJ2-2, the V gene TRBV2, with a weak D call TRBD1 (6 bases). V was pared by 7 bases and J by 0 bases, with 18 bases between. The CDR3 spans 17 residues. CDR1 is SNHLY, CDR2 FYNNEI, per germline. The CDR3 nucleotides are TGTGCCAGCACACCCAGGGGCAGCTCGACGAACACCGGGGAGCTGTTTTTT. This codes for CASTPRGSSTNTGELFF.

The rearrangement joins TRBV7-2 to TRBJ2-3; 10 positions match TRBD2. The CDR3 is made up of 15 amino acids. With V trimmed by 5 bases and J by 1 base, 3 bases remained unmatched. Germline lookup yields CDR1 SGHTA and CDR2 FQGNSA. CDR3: CASSATSGGTDTQYF. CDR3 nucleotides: TGTGCCAGCAGCGCTACTAGCGGGGGCACAGATACGCAGTATTTT. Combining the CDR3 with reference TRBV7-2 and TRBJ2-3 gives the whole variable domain GAGVSQSPSNKVTEKGKDVELRCDPISGHTALYWYRQSLGQGLEFLIYFQGNSAPDKSGLPSDRFSAERTGGSVSTLTIQRTQQEDSAVYLCASSATSGGTDTQYFGPGTRLTVL.

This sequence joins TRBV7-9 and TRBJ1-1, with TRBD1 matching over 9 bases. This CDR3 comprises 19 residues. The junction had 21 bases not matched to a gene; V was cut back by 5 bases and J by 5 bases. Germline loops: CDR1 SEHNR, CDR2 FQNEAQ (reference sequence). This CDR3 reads CASSPELKSRQGELTEAFF. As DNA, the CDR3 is TGTGCCAGCAGCCCCGAGTTGAAAAGCCGACAGGGGGAATTGACTGAAGCTTTCTTT.

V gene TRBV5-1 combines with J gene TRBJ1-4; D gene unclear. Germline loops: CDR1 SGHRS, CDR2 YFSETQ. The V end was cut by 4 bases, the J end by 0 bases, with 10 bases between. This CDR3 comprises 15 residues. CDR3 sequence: CASSRNAATNEKLFF. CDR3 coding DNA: TGCGCCAGCAGCCGGAACGCTGCAACTAATGAAAAACTGTTTTTT. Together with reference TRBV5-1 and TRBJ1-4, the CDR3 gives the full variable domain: KAGVTQTPRYLIKTRGQQVTLSCSPISGHRSVSWYQQTPGQGLQFLFEYFSETQRNKGNFPGRFSGRQFSNSRSEMNVSTLELGDSALYLCASSRNAATNEKLFFGSGTQLSVL.

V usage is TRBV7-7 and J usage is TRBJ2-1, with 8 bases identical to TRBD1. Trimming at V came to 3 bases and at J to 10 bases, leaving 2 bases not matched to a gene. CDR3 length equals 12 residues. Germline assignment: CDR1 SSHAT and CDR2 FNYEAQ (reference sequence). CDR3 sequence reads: CASSFAGGEQFF. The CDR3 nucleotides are TGTGCCAGCAGCTTCGCAGGGGGCGAGCAGTTCTTC.

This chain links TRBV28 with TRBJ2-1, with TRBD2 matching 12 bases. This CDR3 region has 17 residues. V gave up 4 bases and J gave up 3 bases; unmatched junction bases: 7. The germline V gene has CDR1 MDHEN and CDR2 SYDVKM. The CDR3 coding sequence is TGTGCCAGCAGTTCCGGAGGACTAGCGGGAAGCTACAATGAGCAGTTCTTC. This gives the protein CASSSGGLAGSYNEQFF. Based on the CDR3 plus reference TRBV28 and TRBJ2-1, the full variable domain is DVKVTQSSRYLVKRTGEKVFLECVQDMDHENMFWYRQDPGLGLRLIYFSYDVKMKEKGDIPEGYSVSREKKERFSLILESASTNQTSMYLCASSSGGLAGSYNEQFFGPGTRLTVL.

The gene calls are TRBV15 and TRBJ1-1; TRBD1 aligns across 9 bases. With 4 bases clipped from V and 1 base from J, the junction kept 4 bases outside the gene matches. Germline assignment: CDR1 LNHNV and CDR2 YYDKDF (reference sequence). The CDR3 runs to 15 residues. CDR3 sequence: CATSTPGQGNTEAFF. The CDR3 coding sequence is TGTGCCACCAGCACCCCGGGACAGGGGAACACTGAAGCTTTCTTT.

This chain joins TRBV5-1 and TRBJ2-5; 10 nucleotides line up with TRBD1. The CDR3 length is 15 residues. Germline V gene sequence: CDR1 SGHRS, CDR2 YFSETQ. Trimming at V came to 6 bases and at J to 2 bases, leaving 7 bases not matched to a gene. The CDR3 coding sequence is TGCGCCAGCAAACGGGACAGGGGATCACAAGAGACCCAGTACTTC. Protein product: CASKRDRGSQETQYF.

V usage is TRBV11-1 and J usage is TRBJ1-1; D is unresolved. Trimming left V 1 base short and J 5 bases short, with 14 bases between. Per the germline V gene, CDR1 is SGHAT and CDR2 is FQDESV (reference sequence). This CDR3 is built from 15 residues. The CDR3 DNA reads TGTGCCAGCAGCTTAGTCCGGGTACCGGGAACTGAAGCTTTCTTT. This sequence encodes CASSLVRVPGTEAFF.

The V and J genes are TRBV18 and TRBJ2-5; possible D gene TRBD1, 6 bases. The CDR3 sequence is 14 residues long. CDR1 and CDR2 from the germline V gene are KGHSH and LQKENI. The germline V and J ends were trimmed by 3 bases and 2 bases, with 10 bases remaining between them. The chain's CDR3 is CASSPARGQETQYF. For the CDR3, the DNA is TGTGCCAGCTCACCGGCAAGGGGGCAAGAGACCCAGTACTTC.

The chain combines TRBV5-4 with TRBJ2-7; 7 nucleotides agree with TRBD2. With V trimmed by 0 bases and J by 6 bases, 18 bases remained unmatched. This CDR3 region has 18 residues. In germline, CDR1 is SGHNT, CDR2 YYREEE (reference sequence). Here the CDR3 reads CASSLGRFGRESGREQYF. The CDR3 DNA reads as TGTGCCAGCAGCTTGGGGAGGTTTGGGCGGGAGTCAGGACGCGAGCAGTACTTC.

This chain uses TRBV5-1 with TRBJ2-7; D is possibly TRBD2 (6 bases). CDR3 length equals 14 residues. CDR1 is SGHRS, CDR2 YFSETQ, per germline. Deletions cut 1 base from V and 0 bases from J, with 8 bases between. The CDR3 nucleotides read TGCGCCAGCAGCTTGTCAGCGGGCTCCTACGAGCAGTACTTC. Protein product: CASSLSAGSYEQYF. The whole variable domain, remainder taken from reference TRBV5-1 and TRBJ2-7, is KAGVTQTPRYLIKTRGQQVTLSCSPISGHRSVSWYQQTPGQGLQFLFEYFSETQRNKGNFPGRFSGRQFSNSRSEMNVSTLELGDSALYLCASSLSAGSYEQYFGPGTRLTVT.

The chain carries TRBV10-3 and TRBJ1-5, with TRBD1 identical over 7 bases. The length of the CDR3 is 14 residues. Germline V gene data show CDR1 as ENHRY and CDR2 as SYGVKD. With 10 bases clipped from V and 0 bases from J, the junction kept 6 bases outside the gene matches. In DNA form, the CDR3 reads TGTGCCACGCGACGGGACAGTAGCAATCAGCCCCAGCATTTT. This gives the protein CATRRDSSNQPQHF.

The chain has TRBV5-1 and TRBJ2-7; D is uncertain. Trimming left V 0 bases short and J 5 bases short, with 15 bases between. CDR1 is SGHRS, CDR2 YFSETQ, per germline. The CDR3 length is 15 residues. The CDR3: CASSLASKGPDEQYF. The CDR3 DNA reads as TGCGCCAGCAGCTTGGCCTCGAAGGGTCCGGACGAGCAGTACTTC.

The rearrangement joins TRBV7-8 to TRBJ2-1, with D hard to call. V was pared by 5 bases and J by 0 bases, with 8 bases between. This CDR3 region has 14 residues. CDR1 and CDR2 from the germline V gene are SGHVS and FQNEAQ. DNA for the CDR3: TGTGCCAGCAGCGCCTATAGCTCCTACAATGAGCAGTTCTTC. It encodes CASSAYSSYNEQFF.

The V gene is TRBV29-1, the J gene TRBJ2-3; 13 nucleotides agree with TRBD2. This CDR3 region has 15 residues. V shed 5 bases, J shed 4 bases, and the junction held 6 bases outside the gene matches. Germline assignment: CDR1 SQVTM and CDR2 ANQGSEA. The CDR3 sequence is CSVSLLAGGPDTQYF. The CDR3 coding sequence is TGCAGCGTTTCCTTACTAGCGGGAGGGCCAGATACGCAGTATTTT.

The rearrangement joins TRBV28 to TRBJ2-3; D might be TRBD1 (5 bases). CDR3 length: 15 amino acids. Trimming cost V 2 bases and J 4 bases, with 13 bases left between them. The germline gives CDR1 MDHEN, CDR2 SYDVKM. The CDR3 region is CASSLQGDEADTQYF. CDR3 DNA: TGTGCCAGCAGTTTACAAGGGGATGAGGCAGATACGCAGTATTTT.

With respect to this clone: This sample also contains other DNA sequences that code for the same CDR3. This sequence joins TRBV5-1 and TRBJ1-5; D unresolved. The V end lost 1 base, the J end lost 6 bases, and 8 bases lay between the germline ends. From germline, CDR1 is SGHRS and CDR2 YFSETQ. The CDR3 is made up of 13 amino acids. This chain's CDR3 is CASSLRVGQPQHF. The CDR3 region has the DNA TGCGCCAGCAGCTTGCGGGTAGGTCAGCCCCAGCATTTT.

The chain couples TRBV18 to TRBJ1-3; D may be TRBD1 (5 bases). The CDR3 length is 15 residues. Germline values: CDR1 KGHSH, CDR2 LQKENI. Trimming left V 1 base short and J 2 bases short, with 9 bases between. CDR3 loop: CASSPQGSPGNTIYF. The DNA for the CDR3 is TGTGCCAGCTCACCACAGGGGTCTCCTGGAAACACCATATATTTT.

The DNA for the CDR3 is TGTGCCAGCAGTGAGGGTACAGCGGCTGACTATGGCTACACCTTC. This gives the protein CASSEGTAADYGYTF. The J gene is TRBJ1-2, the V gene TRBV6-1; no firm D call. Germline V gives CDR1 MNHNS, CDR2 SASEGT. CDR3 size: 15 residues. V was cut by 3 bases and J by 3 bases, with 14 bases left in between.

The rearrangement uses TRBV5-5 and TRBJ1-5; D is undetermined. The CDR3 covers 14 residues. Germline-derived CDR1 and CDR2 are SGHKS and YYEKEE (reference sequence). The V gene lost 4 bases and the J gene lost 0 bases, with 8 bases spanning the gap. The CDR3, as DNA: TGTGCCAGCAGCAAGGACGGTAGCAATCAGCCCCAGCATTTT. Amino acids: CASSKDGSNQPQHF.

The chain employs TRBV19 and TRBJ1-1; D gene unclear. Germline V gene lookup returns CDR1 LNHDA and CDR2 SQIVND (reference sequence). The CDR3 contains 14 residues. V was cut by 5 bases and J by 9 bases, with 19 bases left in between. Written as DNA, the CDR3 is TGTGCCAGTAGTCTAAGCGGTGACCCACTGAAAGCTTTCTTT. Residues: CASSLSGDPLKAFF.